This paragraph covers one TCR beta chain sequence. The antigen is not known. The record originates from a study of CD8+ T cells in alopecia areata. General observations from the study: In scalp and blood during tofacitinib, many expanded lesional clones persisted.

Germline V gene lookup returns CDR1 SQVTM and CDR2 ANQGSEA. Trimming took off 5 bases at V and 1 base at J, with 8 bases between the two ends. CDR3 length: 12 residues. cDNA prepared by RNA extraction and subsequent reverse transcription served as the template for sequencing. Clones were read by immunoSEQ multiplex PCR, and TCRdb kept only the in-frame ones, dropping some. The data show some 58,000 clones, around 45% seen once. Specified treatment: oral pan-JAK inhibitor, 5-10 mg twice daily. Sequences were derived from CD8+ T cells sorted from blood, sampled at roughly week 38, from a patient treated with tofacitinib. V usage is TRBV29-1 and J usage is TRBJ1-1; D gene ambiguous. The origin of this receptor is a human donor with alopecia areata. The CDR3 region has the DNA TGCAGCGTTCCCGACACGAACACTGAAGCTTTCTTT. Translation: CSVPDTNTEAFF.